These 21 T cell receptor beta chains share one sample of origin, sequenced in a study of blood T cell repertoires in COVID-19. Generated by immunoSEQ multiplex PCR, the TCRdb table keeps only in-frame clones and is missing some. Altogether 300,000 to 400,000 clones are present, 80% to 90% being singletons, with the ten largest covering 1%. What was sequenced was peripheral blood. The receptors originated from a man aged 50 to 60 with active or convalescent COVID-19.

This clone was seen only a few times. J is TRBJ1-4 and V is TRBV9, with 11 nucleotides matching TRBD1. This CDR3 has 14 amino acids. Unmatched junction bases numbered 7, after V lost 7 bases and J lost 8 bases. CDR1 and CDR2 (germline): SGDLS, YYNGEE. The CDR3 sequence: CASSLGTGGEKLFF. The CDR3 bases are TGTGCCAGCTCACTCGGGACAGGGGGGGAAAAACTGTTTTTT.

The chain is built from TRBV7-2 and TRBJ2-7; perhaps TRBD2 as D (5 bases). The CDR3 covers 15 residues. V dropped 3 bases and J dropped 7 bases, with 19 bases sitting between them. Germline lookup yields CDR1 SGHTA and CDR2 FQGNSA. In DNA, the CDR3 is TGTGCCAGCAGCTTTGGCGGGCCAACGGCTAATGAGCAGTACTTC. Translated: CASSFGGPTANEQYF.

The chain's CDR3 is CASSPRGSAGTGELFF. For the CDR3, the DNA is TGTGCCAGCAGCCCTAGGGGGTCCGCCGGCACCGGGGAGCTGTTTTTT. The chain uses TRBV9 and TRBJ2-2; perhaps TRBD1 as D (6 bases). The CDR3 covers 16 residues. The V end lost 4 bases, the J end lost 4 bases, and 17 bases lay between the germline ends. Germline V lookup: CDR1 SGDLS, CDR2 YYNGEE.

This chain uses TRBV5-4 with TRBJ1-6, with 9 positions matching TRBD1. The CDR3 runs 14 residues. The V segment lost 5 bases and the J segment 8 bases; nucleotides outside the gene matches: 5. The germline V gene has CDR1 SGHNT and CDR2 YYREEE (reference sequence). DNA for the CDR3: TGTGCCAGCAGTAAACAGGGGGCGGATTCACCCCTCCACTTT. It encodes CASSKQGADSPLHF.

V is TRBV5-1 and J is TRBJ2-2; a possible D gene is TRBD1 (5 bases). The CDR3 runs 16 residues. The V gene's germline CDR1 is SGHRS and CDR2 YFSETQ. Trimming cost V 2 bases and J 1 base, with 12 bases left between them. The CDR3 sequence: CASSFRQRLNTGELFF. CDR3 sequence (DNA): TGCGCCAGCAGCTTCAGACAGAGACTGAACACCGGGGAGCTGTTTTTT.

CDR3 sequence: CASSLYRGDRGYTF. CDR3 DNA: TGTGCCAGTAGTCTTTACAGGGGCGACCGCGGCTACACCTTC. The chain links TRBV19 to TRBJ1-2; 7 bases fit TRBD1. This CDR3 region has 14 residues. The V gene end was trimmed by 5 bases and the J gene end by 8 bases; junction bases not matched to a gene: 11. CDR1 is LNHDA, CDR2 SQIVND, per germline (reference sequence).

The chain couples TRBV19 to TRBJ1-5, with D unresolved. Between the trimmed V and J ends, which lost 4 bases and 7 bases, there was a span of 11 bases. Germline V gives CDR1 LNHDA, CDR2 SQIVND (reference sequence). This CDR3 contains 13 residues. In nucleotides, the CDR3 is TGTGCCAGTAGTACCGAAAAGCGACAGCCCCAGCATTTT. It specifies CASSTEKRQPQHF.

The CDR3 DNA sequence: TGTGCCAGCAGCTTTTGGACAGGGGCATTTGGTGAAAAACTGTTTTTT. It yields the protein CASSFWTGAFGEKLFF. J is TRBJ1-4 and V is TRBV5-6; 9 bases are shared with TRBD1. The CDR3 extends over 16 amino acids. The V and J ends lost 2 bases and 7 bases, in that order; junction bases with no gene match: 9. Germline CDR1 SGHDT, CDR2 YYEEEE.

This clone was seen a single time. The rearrangement links TRBV14 to TRBJ1-6; the match to TRBD1 covers 7 bases. Per the germline V gene, CDR1 is SGHDN and CDR2 is FVKESK. The CDR3 is 15 residues long. V lost 6 bases to trimming and J lost 6 bases; unmatched junction nucleotides: 8. The CDR3 sequence: CASRHAGGTNSPLHF. The CDR3 nucleotides are TGTGCCAGCAGGCACGCAGGGGGGACTAATTCACCCCTCCACTTT.

The chain couples TRBV11-3 to TRBJ1-5; D might be TRBD1 (5 bases). The germline V gene encodes CDR1 SGHNT and CDR2 YENEEA. The CDR3 consists of 15 residues. Trimming removed 5 bases from V and 14 bases from J, with 25 bases in between. The CDR3 coding sequence is TGTGCCAGCAGCCTTAGGGGATCGTTGGTAGTCAGAGAGCATTTT. This translates into CASSLRGSLVVREHF.

This rearrangement joins TRBV28 to TRBJ2-2, with a possible D match to TRBD2 (6 bases). CDR3 length: 13 residues. With 6 bases removed from V and 2 bases from J, the gap between germline ends came to 7 bases. The germline CDR1 and CDR2 sequences are MDHEN and SYDVKM. Here the CDR3 reads CASRTSNTGELFF. CDR3 DNA sequence: TGTGCCAGCAGGACTAGTAACACCGGGGAGCTGTTTTTT.

The chain recombines TRBV15 with TRBJ2-2; 9 nucleotides align to TRBD2. V gave up 3 bases and J gave up 1 base; unmatched junction bases: 6. The CDR3 has 17 residues. The germline gives CDR1 LNHNV, CDR2 YYDKDF (reference sequence). Here the CDR3 DNA reads TGTGCCACCAGCAGGGGAATAGCGGGAGTGAACACCGGGGAGCTGTTTTTT. Translating gives CATSRGIAGVNTGELFF.

This clone was counted a single time. This chain links TRBV5-1 with TRBJ1-1; unclear D gene. CDR1 is SGHRS, CDR2 YFSETQ, per germline. V lost 0 bases and J lost 0, with 6 bases in between. The CDR3 has 14 residues. The CDR3 DNA is TGCGCCAGCAGCTTGGATATAATGAACACTGAAGCTTTCTTT. It translates to CASSLDIMNTEAFF. Full variable domain (remainder filled in from reference TRBV5-1 and TRBJ1-1): KAGVTQTPRYLIKTRGQQVTLSCSPISGHRSVSWYQQTPGQGLQFLFEYFSETQRNKGNFPGRFSGRQFSNSRSEMNVSTLELGDSALYLCASSLDIMNTEAFFGQGTRLTVV.

The chain has TRBV4-1 and TRBJ1-5; TRBD1 agrees at 7 bases. The germline V gene encodes CDR1 MGHRA and CDR2 YSYEKL. The J segment lost 5 bases and the V segment lost 0 bases, leaving 4 bases of the junction unmatched. The CDR3 has 15 amino acids. The CDR3 DNA follows: TGCGCCAGCAGCCAAGATGGAGGGGGCCATCAGCCCCAGCATTTT. The encoded protein is CASSQDGGGHQPQHF.

This clone occurred once. This chain uses TRBV4-3 with TRBJ1-5, with TRBD1 matching over 7 bases. This CDR3 has 16 amino acids. Germline V gene lookup returns CDR1 LGHNA and CDR2 YSLEER. J gave up 6 bases and V 0 bases, and 8 bases lay outside the gene matches. The CDR3 DNA reads as TGCGCCAGCAGCCAAGAACCGACAGGGATGTTTCAGCCCCAGCATTTT. It codes for CASSQEPTGMFQPQHF.

This chain connects TRBV19 to TRBJ2-5; D is unclear. Trimming shortened V by 5 bases and J by 1 base, and 8 bases separated the two germline ends. The CDR3 contains 13 residues. The germline gives CDR1 LNHDA, CDR2 SQIVND (reference sequence). CDR3 region: CASSYAAQETQYF. The CDR3 coding sequence is TGTGCCAGTAGTTATGCGGCCCAAGAGACCCAGTACTTC.

The V call is TRBV3-1 (or the pseudogene TRBV3-2), the J call TRBJ1-2, with D maybe TRBD1 (6 bases). Trimming took 6 bases from V and 2 from J, leaving 10 bases between them. CDR1 is LGHDT and CDR2 is YNNKEL in the germline V gene (reference sequence). The CDR3 is made up of 13 amino acids. The CDR3 loop is CASSPQGNYGYTF. The DNA of the CDR3 is TGTGCCAGCAGTCCACAGGGAAACTATGGCTACACCTTC.

The CDR3 is CASSLTSGGQGTQYF. CDR3 nucleotides: TGTGCCAGCAGCTTAACTTCGGGGGGCCAGGGTACGCAGTATTTT. The gene calls are TRBV7-8 and TRBJ2-3; possibly TRBD2 for D (7 bases). From germline, CDR1 is SGHVS and CDR2 FQNEAQ. V dropped 2 bases and J dropped 8 bases, with 17 bases sitting between them. The length of the CDR3 is 15 residues.

Here the CDR3 reads CATTRGVDTQYF. The CDR3 DNA reads TGTGCCACGACCCGGGGAGTAGATACGCAGTATTTT. The rearrangement uses TRBV30 and TRBJ2-3; possibly TRBD2 for D (5 bases). The V gene lost 8 bases and the J gene lost 5 bases, with 14 bases spanning the gap. Germline-derived CDR1 and CDR2 are GTSNPN and SVGIG (reference sequence). The CDR3 loop spans 12 amino acids. The variable domain in full, completed from reference TRBV30 and TRBJ2-3, reads SQTIHQWPATLVQPVGSPLSLECTVEGTSNPNLYWYRQAAGRGLQLLFYSVGIGQISSEVPQNLSASRPQDRQFILSSKKLLLSDSGFYLCATTRGVDTQYFGPGTRLTVL.

This clone was observed a handful of times. This chain uses TRBV4-2 with TRBJ1-6, with TRBD1 matching 10 bases. CDR3 length: 14 amino acids. J gave up 8 bases and V 7 bases, and 5 bases lay outside the gene matches. Germline V gene sequence: CDR1 LGHNA, CDR2 YNFKEQ. The DNA for the CDR3 is TGTGCCAGCACCCGGGGGACAGGGGATTCACCCCTCCACTTT. Encoded protein: CASTRGTGDSPLHF.

The chain uses TRBV15 and TRBJ1-2, with D possibly TRBD1 on 5 matching bases. This CDR3 contains 13 residues. V was trimmed by 5 bases and J by 5 bases, leaving 12 bases between them. Germline V gives CDR1 LNHNV, CDR2 YYDKDF (reference sequence). CDR3 sequence (DNA): TGTGCCACCAGCTATAGTCGGGGGTATGGCTACACCTTC. Translation gives CATSYSRGYGYTF.